Listed below are T cell receptor beta chains from one sample, sequenced in a study of blood T cell repertoires in COVID-19. Using immunoSEQ multiplex PCR, the repertoire was profiled, and TCRdb retains in-frame clones only, with some absent. The data hold 200,000 to 250,000 clones, with around 85% observed a single time. What was sequenced was PBMCs or T cells enriched from blood (not recorded which). The source of these receptors is a man aged 35-49 years who had recovered from COVID-19. CDR3s include the opening cysteine and the closing phenylalanine or tryptophan. A D gene is named only where the DNA matches it firmly.

j_call: TRBJ2-7
d_call: TRBD1
v_call: TRBV27
cdr3_nt: TGTGCCAGCAAACCGACAGGGGTTTCCTCCTACGAGCAGTACTTC
cdr3_aa: CASKPTGVSSYEQYF

j_call: TRBJ2-7
d_call: -
v_call: TRBV5-1
cdr3_nt: TGCGCCAGCAGCCTACGCGGGGTTACCTACGAGCAGTACTTC
cdr3_aa: CASSLRGVTYEQYF

j_call: TRBJ1-1
d_call: -
v_call: TRBV19
cdr3_nt: TGTGCCACTTACGACAGAAGCTTAGCTGAAGCTTTCTTT
cdr3_aa: CATYDRSLAEAFF

j_call: TRBJ2-3
d_call: -
v_call: TRBV7-3
cdr3_nt: TGTGCCAGCAGCTTAAGCCCACTAGAGACAGATACGCAGTATTTT
cdr3_aa: CASSLSPLETDTQYF

j_call: TRBJ1-4
d_call: TRBD1
v_call: TRBV11-2
cdr3_nt: TGTGCCAGCAGCTTGGGACAGAATGAAAAACTGTTTTTT
cdr3_aa: CASSLGQNEKLFF

j_call: TRBJ1-4
d_call: TRBD1
v_call: TRBV18
cdr3_nt: TGTGCCAGCTCATCGACAGGGTCTAATGAAAAACTGTTTTTT
cdr3_aa: CASSSTGSNEKLFF

j_call: TRBJ2-1
d_call: TRBD2
v_call: TRBV6-5
cdr3_nt: TGTGCCAGCAGTTACCTGGGACTAGCGGGCCGCGGTGAGCAGTTCTTC
cdr3_aa: CASSYLGLAGRGEQFF

j_call: TRBJ2-2
d_call: TRBD2
v_call: TRBV7-9
cdr3_nt: TGTGCCAGCAGCCGGACTAGCGGGAGGACCGGGGAGCTGTTTTTT
cdr3_aa: CASSRTSGRTGELFF

j_call: TRBJ2-5
d_call: TRBD2
v_call: TRBV7-3
cdr3_nt: TGTGCCAGCAGCTTAGGGGTTAGCGGGAGGGCGGGCGAGACCCAGTACTTC
cdr3_aa: CASSLGVSGRAGETQYF

j_call: TRBJ2-1
d_call: TRBD1
v_call: TRBV29-1
cdr3_nt: TGCAGCGTTGAAGATACGACAGGGGGTGAGCAGTTCTTC
cdr3_aa: CSVEDTTGGEQFF

j_call: TRBJ2-6
d_call: TRBD1
v_call: TRBV19
cdr3_nt: TGTGCCAGTAGCCGAGAGGGGGACAGGGGCCCCCGCGGGGCCAACGTCCTGACTTTC
cdr3_aa: CASSREGDRGPRGANVLTF

j_call: TRBJ2-7
d_call: TRBD2
v_call: TRBV9
cdr3_nt: TGTGCCAGCAGCGTAGGGGTGGGAGGGCCCTACGAGCAGTACTTC
cdr3_aa: CASSVGVGGPYEQYF

j_call: TRBJ2-1
d_call: TRBD2
v_call: TRBV5-4
cdr3_nt: TGTGCCAGCAGCTTCGGGCTAGCGGGAGCATACAATGAGCAGTTCTTC
cdr3_aa: CASSFGLAGAYNEQFF

j_call: TRBJ2-7
d_call: TRBD2
v_call: TRBV2
cdr3_nt: TGTGCCAGCACCGATGGGACTAGCGGGAGTCTCGACGAGCAGTACTTC
cdr3_aa: CASTDGTSGSLDEQYF

j_call: TRBJ2-7
d_call: -
v_call: TRBV12-3/TRBV12-4
cdr3_nt: TGTGCCAGCAGTCCTACAGGGACCTACGAGCAGTACTTC
cdr3_aa: CASSPTGTYEQYF

j_call: TRBJ2-7
d_call: TRBD2
v_call: TRBV30
cdr3_nt: TGTGCCTGGAGGGGACTAGCGGGGGCCTACGAGCAGTACTTC
cdr3_aa: CAWRGLAGAYEQYF

j_call: TRBJ1-1
d_call: -
v_call: TRBV27
cdr3_nt: TGTGCCAGCAGTTTATCAGCTATCATGAACACTGAAGCTTTCTTT
cdr3_aa: CASSLSAIMNTEAFF

j_call: TRBJ2-5
d_call: -
v_call: TRBV11-2
cdr3_nt: TGTGCCAGCAGCTCAGCGGGACACCTCAAAGAGACCCAGTACTTC
cdr3_aa: CASSSAGHLKETQYF

j_call: TRBJ2-7
d_call: TRBD2
v_call: TRBV29-1
cdr3_nt: TGCAGCGTGAAGACTAGCGGGAGATTATACGAGCAGTACTTC
cdr3_aa: CSVKTSGRLYEQYF

j_call: TRBJ2-3
d_call: -
v_call: TRBV5-1
cdr3_nt: TGCGCCAGCAGCCGATCCCACTCGACTCAGAGGACAGATACGCAGTATTTT
cdr3_aa: CASSRSHSTQRTDTQYF

j_call: TRBJ2-7
d_call: TRBD1
v_call: TRBV18
cdr3_nt: TGTGCCAGCTCACCAGGGACAGTCACGCACGAGCAGTACTTC
cdr3_aa: CASSPGTVTHEQYF

j_call: TRBJ1-5
d_call: -
v_call: TRBV27
cdr3_nt: TGTGCCAGCAGTAACGGGGTCGGGCCCCAGCATTTT
cdr3_aa: CASSNGVGPQHF

j_call: TRBJ1-3
d_call: TRBD1
v_call: TRBV7-2
cdr3_nt: TGTGCCAGCAGTTCCCAGGGGGCGGGAGGAAACACCATATATTTT
cdr3_aa: CASSSQGAGGNTIYF

j_call: TRBJ2-3
d_call: -
v_call: TRBV7-9
cdr3_nt: TGTGCCAGCAGCTTAGGTCCGACAGATACGCAGTATTTT
cdr3_aa: CASSLGPTDTQYF

j_call: TRBJ2-3
d_call: TRBD2
v_call: TRBV30
cdr3_nt: TGTGCCTGGATGCGGGAGACTAGCACAGATACGCAGTATTTT
cdr3_aa: CAWMRETSTDTQYF

j_call: TRBJ2-3
d_call: TRBD2
v_call: TRBV30
cdr3_nt: TGTGCCTGGAGTGGAGTAGCGGGAGGGCTCACAGATACGCAGTATTTT
cdr3_aa: CAWSGVAGGLTDTQYF

j_call: TRBJ2-7
d_call: -
v_call: TRBV2
cdr3_nt: TGTGCCAGCGGGAGGACAGGAGGCGAGCAGTACTTC
cdr3_aa: CASGRTGGEQYF

j_call: TRBJ2-5
d_call: -
v_call: TRBV21-1
cdr3_nt: TGTGCCAGCAGCACCTACCTAGGTCAAGAGACCCAGTACTTC
cdr3_aa: CASSTYLGQETQYF